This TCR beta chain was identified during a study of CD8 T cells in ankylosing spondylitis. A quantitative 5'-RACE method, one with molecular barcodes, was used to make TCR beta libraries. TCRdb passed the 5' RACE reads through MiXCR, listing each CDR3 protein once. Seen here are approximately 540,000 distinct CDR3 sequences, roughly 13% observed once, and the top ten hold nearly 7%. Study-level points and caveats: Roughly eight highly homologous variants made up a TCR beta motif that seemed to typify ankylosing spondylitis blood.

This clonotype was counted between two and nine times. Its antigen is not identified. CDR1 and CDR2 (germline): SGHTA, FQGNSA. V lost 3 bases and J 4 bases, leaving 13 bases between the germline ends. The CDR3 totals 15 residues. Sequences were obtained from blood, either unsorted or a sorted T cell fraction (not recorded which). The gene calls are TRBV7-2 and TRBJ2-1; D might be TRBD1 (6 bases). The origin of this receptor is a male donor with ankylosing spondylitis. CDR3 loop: CASSFRAGQYNEQFF. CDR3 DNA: TGTGCCAGCAGCTTTCGGGCAGGACAGTACAATGAGCAGTTCTTC.